The 23 T cell receptor beta chains below come from one sample, sequenced in a study of monozygotic twins with inflammatory bowel disease. For each CDR3 protein, TCRdb gives one entry from its re-call of the 5' RACE reads, without DNA. The repertoire shows approximately 330,000 distinct CDR3 sequences; the top ten hold 2% to 2.5%. Source material: blood. The receptor source for this set is a human donor with ulcerative colitis or Crohn's disease, or a healthy co-twin of an affected twin (not recorded which).

J is TRBJ2-5 and V is TRBV15; the TCRdb D gene call, TRBD2, has no DNA to confirm it. The length of the CDR3 is 15 residues. Germline V lookup: CDR1 LNHNV, CDR2 YYDKDF (reference sequence). This CDR3 is CATSSLAGAAETQYF. Filled out from reference TRBV15 and TRBJ2-5, the complete variable domain reads DAMVIQNPRYQVTQFGKPVTLSCSQTLNHNVMYWYQQKSSQAPKLLFHYYDKDFNNEADTPDNFQSRRPNTSFCFLDIRSPGLGDTAMYLCATSSLAGAAETQYFGPGTRLLVL.

This chain links TRBV6-1 with TRBJ1-1; without DNA, the TCRdb call of TRBD1 cannot be checked. The CDR3 has 13 residues. The germline V gene encodes CDR1 MNHNS and CDR2 SASEGT. This chain's CDR3 is CASRETGESEAFF.

V gene TRBV14 combines with J gene TRBJ2-7; TCRdb reports TRBD1, a call that lacks DNA to check it against. Germline V gives CDR1 SGHDN, CDR2 FVKESK. This CDR3 has 16 residues. CDR3 region: CASSQDSLAGVYEQYF.

The chain links TRBV2 to TRBJ1-5. Looked up from germline, CDR1 is SNHLY and CDR2 is FYNNEI. The CDR3 covers 14 residues. This chain's CDR3 is CASSVGDSNQPQHF.

This rearrangement joins TRBV7-2 to TRBJ1-5. This CDR3 spans 16 amino acids. Germline CDR1 SGHTA, CDR2 FQGNSA. This CDR3 is CASSIRTLGSNQPQHF.

The V and J genes are TRBV7-2 and TRBJ2-3; no DNA is available, so the TRBD2 call from TCRdb remains unchecked. The CDR3 extends over 17 amino acids. Germline V gene lookup returns CDR1 SGHTA and CDR2 FQGNSA. The CDR3 region is CASSLSSGGWGTDTQYF.

The chain joins TRBV24-1 to TRBJ2-7; TCRdb's D gene call, TRBD1, goes unchecked for lack of DNA. Per germline, CDR1 KGHDR and CDR2 SFDVKD. The CDR3 consists of 14 residues. Here the CDR3 reads CATSKTGLGYEQYF.

The chain combines TRBV20-1 with TRBJ1-1; TCRdb names TRBD1, which stays unverified in the absence of DNA. This CDR3 region has 17 residues. Germline V gene sequence: CDR1 DFQATT, CDR2 SNEGSKA (reference sequence). The CDR3 sequence is CSARDRGTVTLNTEAFF.

V usage is TRBV29-1 and J usage is TRBJ1-6. Germline V CDR1 and CDR2: SQVTM, ANQGSEA. There are 13 residues in the CDR3. The CDR3 is CSVRMDYNSPLHF.

V and J are TRBV27 and TRBJ2-7; TCRdb gives TRBD2 as the D gene, but with no DNA this cannot be confirmed. This CDR3 is 14 amino acids long. CDR1 and CDR2 from the germline V gene are MNHEY and SMNVEV (reference sequence). This CDR3 is CASRRDFLTYEQYF.

The V and J genes are TRBV7-3 and TRBJ2-6; as DNA is missing, the TRBD1 call by TCRdb cannot be tested. The germline gives CDR1 SGHTA, CDR2 FQGTGA. The CDR3 is 20 amino acids. The CDR3 protein is CASSTSEGPPFLAGANVLTF.

The rearrangement uses TRBV24-1 and TRBJ2-2; the TCRdb call, TRBD1, lacks DNA for checking. Germline V gene data show CDR1 as KGHDR and CDR2 as SFDVKD. The CDR3 spans 15 residues. The CDR3 spells CATSDFRGDTGELFF.

J is TRBJ2-3 and V is TRBV7-3; TCRdb indicates TRBD2, and absent DNA this call remains unverified. The CDR3 is made up of 15 amino acids. In germline, CDR1 is SGHTA, CDR2 FQGTGA. CDR3 sequence reads: CASSLTGLASDTQYF.

The V call is TRBV7-3, the J call TRBJ2-1. Germline CDR1 SGHTA, CDR2 FQGTGA. The CDR3 totals 13 residues. CDR3 sequence reads: CASSPYDLNEQFF.

The chain is built from TRBV12-3 or TRBV12-4 and TRBJ2-2; TCRdb returns TRBD1, unconfirmable since there is no DNA. This CDR3 has 16 amino acids. The CDR3 sequence is CASSLTRGSNTGELFF.

The chain joins TRBV7-2 to TRBJ2-4; with no DNA, the TCRdb D assignment of TRBD1 cannot be verified. Germline-derived CDR1 and CDR2 are SGHTA and FQGNSA. There are 15 residues in the CDR3. This CDR3 reads CASSFAGGPGNIQYF.

The V gene is TRBV27, the J gene TRBJ2-5. The germline V gene encodes CDR1 MNHEY and CDR2 SMNVEV (reference sequence). This CDR3 is built from 12 residues. The CDR3 spells CASSQATGTQYF.

The chain employs TRBV27 and TRBJ2-7; no DNA is available, so the TRBD2 call from TCRdb remains unchecked. CDR1 and CDR2 from the germline V gene are MNHEY and SMNVEV (reference sequence). The CDR3 is made up of 15 amino acids. The CDR3 reads CASSFRAGNAYEQYF.

CDR3 loop: CASSQPGQSNTGELFF. This chain joins TRBV6-1 and TRBJ2-2; the TCRdb D gene call, TRBD1, has no DNA to confirm it. The CDR3 has 16 amino acids. Looked up from germline, CDR1 is MNHNS and CDR2 is SASEGT.

The chain has TRBV29-1 and TRBJ2-3. Germline V CDR1 and CDR2: SQVTM, ANQGSEA. The length of the CDR3 is 11 residues. The CDR3 sequence: CSVELADTQYF.

V and J are TRBV28 and TRBJ1-3; the D gene TCRdb calls, TRBD1, cannot be checked with no DNA. Per germline, CDR1 MDHEN and CDR2 SYDVKM. The length of the CDR3 is 20 residues. CDR3 region: CASSLATGVRRSLSGNTIYF. Together with reference TRBV28 and TRBJ1-3, the CDR3 gives the full variable domain: DVKVTQSSRYLVKRTGEKVFLECVQDMDHENMFWYRQDPGLGLRLIYFSYDVKMKEKGDIPEGYSVSREKKERFSLILESASTNQTSMYLCASSLATGVRRSLSGNTIYFGEGSWLTVV.

The chain has TRBV7-9 and TRBJ2-1; TCRdb's assignment of TRBD2 cannot be checked, as there is no DNA. CDR1 is SEHNR, CDR2 FQNEAQ, per germline (reference sequence). The CDR3 contains 16 residues. The CDR3: CASIPRGGLENNEQFF.

J is TRBJ2-7 and V is TRBV27; TCRdb picks TRBD2, but there is no DNA to check that call. Germline V CDR1 and CDR2: MNHEY, SMNVEV (reference sequence). CDR3 size: 15 residues. The CDR3 region is CASSYIAGGPHEQYF.